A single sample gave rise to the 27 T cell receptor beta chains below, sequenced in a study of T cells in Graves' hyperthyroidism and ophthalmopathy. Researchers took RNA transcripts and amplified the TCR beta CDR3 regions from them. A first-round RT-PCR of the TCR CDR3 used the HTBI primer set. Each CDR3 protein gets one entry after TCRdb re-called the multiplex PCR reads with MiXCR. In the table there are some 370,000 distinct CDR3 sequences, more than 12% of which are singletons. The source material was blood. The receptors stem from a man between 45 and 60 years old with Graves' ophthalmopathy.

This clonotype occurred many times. This CDR3 reads CASSPDDGRTYEQYF. The CDR3 region has the DNA TGTGCCAGCAGCCCCGACGACGGACGGACCTACGAGCAGTACTTC. The genes are TRBV11-2 and TRBJ2-7; D is unclear. The germline V gene has CDR1 SGHAT and CDR2 FQNNGV. V was cut by 5 bases and J by 2 bases, with 16 bases left in between. CDR3 length equals 15 residues.

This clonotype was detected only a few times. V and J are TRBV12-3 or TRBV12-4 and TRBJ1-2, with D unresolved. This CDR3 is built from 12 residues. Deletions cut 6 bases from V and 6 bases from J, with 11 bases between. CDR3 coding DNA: TGTGCCAGCAGCCTCGGACCTGATGGCTACACCTTC. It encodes CASSLGPDGYTF.

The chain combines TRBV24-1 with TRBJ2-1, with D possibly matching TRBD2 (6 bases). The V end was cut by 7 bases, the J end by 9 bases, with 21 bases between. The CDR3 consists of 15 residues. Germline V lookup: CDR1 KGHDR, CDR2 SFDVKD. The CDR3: CATRTTAGPFSEQFF. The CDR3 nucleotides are TGTGCCACCAGGACTACGGCGGGGCCGTTCAGTGAGCAGTTCTTC.

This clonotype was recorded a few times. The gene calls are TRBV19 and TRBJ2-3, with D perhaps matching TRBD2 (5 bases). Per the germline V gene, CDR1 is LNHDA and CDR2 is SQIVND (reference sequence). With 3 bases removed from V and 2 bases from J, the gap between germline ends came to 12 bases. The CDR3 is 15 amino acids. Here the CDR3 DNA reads TGTGCCAGTAGTATGTTGGCTAGCCTCACAGATACGCAGTATTTT. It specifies CASSMLASLTDTQYF.

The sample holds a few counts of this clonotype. The CDR3 bases are TGCGCCAGCAGCCAAAGACAGGGGGCAGCTGCAGAGACCCAGTACTTC. Translating gives CASSQRQGAAAETQYF. The V gene is TRBV4-1, the J gene TRBJ2-5; 10 nucleotides match TRBD1. Trimming cost V 2 bases and J 4 bases; bases outside gene matches: 7. CDR1 and CDR2 (germline): MGHRA, YSYEKL. The CDR3 consists of 16 residues.

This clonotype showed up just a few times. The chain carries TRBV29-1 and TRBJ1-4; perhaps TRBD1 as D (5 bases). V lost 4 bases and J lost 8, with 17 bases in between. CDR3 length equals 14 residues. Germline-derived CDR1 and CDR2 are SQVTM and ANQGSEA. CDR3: CSVAGEGKWEKLFF. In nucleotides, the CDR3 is TGCAGCGTTGCTGGGGAGGGGAAGTGGGAAAAACTGTTTTTT.

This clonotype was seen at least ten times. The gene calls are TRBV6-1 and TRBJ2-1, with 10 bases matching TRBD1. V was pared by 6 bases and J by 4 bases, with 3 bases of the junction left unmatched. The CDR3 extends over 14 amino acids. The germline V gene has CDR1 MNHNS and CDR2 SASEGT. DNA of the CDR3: TGTGCCAGCAGAAGGGGACAGGGGTACAATGAGCAGTTCTTC. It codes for CASRRGQGYNEQFF.

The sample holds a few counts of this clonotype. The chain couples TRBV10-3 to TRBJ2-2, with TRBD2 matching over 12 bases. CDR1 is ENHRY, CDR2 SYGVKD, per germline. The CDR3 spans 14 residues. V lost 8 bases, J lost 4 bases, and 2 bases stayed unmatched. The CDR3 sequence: CAIRLAGATGELFF. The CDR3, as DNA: TGTGCCATCCGACTAGCGGGAGCCACCGGGGAGCTGTTTTTT.

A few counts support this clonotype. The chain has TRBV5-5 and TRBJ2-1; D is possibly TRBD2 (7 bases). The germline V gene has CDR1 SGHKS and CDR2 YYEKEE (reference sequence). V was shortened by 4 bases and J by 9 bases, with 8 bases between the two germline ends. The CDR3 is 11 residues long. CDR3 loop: CASSGGAEQFF. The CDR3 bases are TGTGCCAGCAGCGGGGGGGCTGAGCAGTTCTTC.

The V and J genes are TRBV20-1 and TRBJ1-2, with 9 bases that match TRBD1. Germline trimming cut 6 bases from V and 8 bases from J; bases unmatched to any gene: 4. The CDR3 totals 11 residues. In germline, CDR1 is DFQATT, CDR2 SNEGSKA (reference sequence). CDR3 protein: CSARTGDGYTF. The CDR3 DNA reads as TGCAGTGCGCGGACAGGGGACGGCTACACCTTC.

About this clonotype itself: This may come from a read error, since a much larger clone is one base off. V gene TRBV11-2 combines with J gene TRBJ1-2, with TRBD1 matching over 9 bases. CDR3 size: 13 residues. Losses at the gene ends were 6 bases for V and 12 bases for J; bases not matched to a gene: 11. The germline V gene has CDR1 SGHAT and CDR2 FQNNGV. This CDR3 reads CASRQTGGDGHTF. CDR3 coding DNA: TGTGCCAGCAGACAAACAGGGGGCGACGGCCACACCTTC.

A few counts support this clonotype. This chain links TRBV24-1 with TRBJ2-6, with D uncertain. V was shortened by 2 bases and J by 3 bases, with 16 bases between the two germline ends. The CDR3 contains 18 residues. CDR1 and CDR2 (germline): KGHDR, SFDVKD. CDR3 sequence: CATSDWPAETLGANVLTF. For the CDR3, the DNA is TGTGCCACCAGTGATTGGCCCGCGGAGACCCTTGGGGCCAACGTCCTGACTTTC.

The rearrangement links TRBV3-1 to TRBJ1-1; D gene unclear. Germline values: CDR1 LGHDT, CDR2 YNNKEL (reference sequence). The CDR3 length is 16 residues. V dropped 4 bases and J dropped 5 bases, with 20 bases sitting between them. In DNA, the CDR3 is TGTGCCAGCAGCCCGGGCCGGAGTTGGGTTGGGACTGAAGCTTTCTTT. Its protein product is CASSPGRSWVGTEAFF.

Here the CDR3 reads CASSGIPGQRGGSFEQFF. The DNA of the CDR3 is TGTGCCAGCAGTGGCATTCCCGGGCAGCGGGGGGGCTCTTTTGAGCAGTTCTTC. The rearrangement uses TRBV6-1 and TRBJ2-1; 10 bases align to TRBD2. This CDR3 is 18 amino acids long. Looked up from germline, CDR1 is MNHNS and CDR2 is SASEGT. J lost 9 bases, V lost 4 bases, and 18 bases had no gene match.

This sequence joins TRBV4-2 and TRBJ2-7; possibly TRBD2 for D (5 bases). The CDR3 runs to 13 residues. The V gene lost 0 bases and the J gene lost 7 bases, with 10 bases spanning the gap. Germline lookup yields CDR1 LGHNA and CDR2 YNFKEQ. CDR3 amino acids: CASSQEFRGEQYF. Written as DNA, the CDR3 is TGTGCCAGCAGCCAAGAGTTTCGCGGGGAGCAGTACTTC.

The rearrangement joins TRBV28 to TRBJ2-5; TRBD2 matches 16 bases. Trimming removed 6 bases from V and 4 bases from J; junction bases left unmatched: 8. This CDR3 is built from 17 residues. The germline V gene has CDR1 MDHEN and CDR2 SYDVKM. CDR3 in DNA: TGTGCCAGCAGGGATCTGGGACTAGCGGGGGGGGGAGAGACCCAGTACTTC. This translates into CASRDLGLAGGGETQYF.

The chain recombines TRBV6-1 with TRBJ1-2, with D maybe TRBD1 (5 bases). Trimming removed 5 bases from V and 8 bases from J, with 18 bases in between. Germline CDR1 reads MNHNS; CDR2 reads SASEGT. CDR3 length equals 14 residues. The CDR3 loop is CASSSIREVTGYTF. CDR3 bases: TGTGCCAGCAGTTCTATCAGGGAGGTTACGGGCTACACCTTC.

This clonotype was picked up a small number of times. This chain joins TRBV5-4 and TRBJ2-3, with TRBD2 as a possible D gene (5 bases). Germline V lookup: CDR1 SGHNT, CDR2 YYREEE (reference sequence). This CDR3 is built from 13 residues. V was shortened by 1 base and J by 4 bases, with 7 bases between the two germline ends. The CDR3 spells CASSLRGPDTQYF. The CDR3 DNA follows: TGTGCCAGCAGCTTGCGGGGTCCAGATACGCAGTATTTT.

In DNA, the CDR3 is TGTGCCAGCAGTGAGCCCGGGACTAGCGGGACAGAGACCCAGTACTTC. It encodes CASSEPGTSGTETQYF. The chain combines TRBV6-1 with TRBJ2-5; the match to TRBD2 covers 13 bases. Trimming cost V 3 bases and J 4 bases; bases outside gene matches: 5. CDR1 is MNHNS, CDR2 SASEGT, per germline. The CDR3 extends over 16 amino acids.

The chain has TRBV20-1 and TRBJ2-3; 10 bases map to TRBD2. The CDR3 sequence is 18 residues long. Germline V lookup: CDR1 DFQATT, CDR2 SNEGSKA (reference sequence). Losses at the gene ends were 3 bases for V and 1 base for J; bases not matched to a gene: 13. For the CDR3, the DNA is TGCAGTGCTAGTTCGCTAGCGGGAGTGTCTTCGGGCACAGATACGCAGTATTTT. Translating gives CSASSLAGVSSGTDTQYF.

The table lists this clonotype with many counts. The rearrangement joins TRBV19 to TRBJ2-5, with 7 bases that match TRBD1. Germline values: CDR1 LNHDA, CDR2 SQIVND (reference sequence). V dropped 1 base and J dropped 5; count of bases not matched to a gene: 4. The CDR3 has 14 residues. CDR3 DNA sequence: TGTGCCAGTAGTATAGGACAGGGTGCCGAGACCCAGTACTTC. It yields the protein CASSIGQGAETQYF.

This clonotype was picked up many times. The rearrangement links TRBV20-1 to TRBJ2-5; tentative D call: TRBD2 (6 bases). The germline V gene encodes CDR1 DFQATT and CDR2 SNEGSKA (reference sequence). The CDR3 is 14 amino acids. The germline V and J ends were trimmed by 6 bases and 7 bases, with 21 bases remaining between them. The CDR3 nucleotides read TGCAGTGCAACTAAGGAGGGCCTTAGCGGGACCCAGTACTTC. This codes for CSATKEGLSGTQYF.

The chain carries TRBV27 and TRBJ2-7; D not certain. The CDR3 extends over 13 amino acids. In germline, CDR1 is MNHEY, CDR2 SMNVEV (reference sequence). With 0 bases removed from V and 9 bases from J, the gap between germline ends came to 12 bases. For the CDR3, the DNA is TGTGCCAGCAGTTTATCGTCCGCTGGGCTGCAGTACTTC. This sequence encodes CASSLSSAGLQYF.

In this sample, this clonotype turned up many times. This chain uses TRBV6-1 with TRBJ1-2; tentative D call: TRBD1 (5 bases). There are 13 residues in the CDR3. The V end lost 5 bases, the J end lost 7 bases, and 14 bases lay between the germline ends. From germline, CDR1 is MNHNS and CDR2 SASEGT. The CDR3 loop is CASSTDTTGGYTF. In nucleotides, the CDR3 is TGTGCCAGCAGTACGGACACAACAGGTGGCTACACCTTC.

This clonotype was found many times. The CDR3 DNA reads as TGTGCCAGCATTCGACAGCCCTTAACTAATGAAAAACTGTTTTTT. It translates to CASIRQPLTNEKLFF. The V gene is TRBV18, the J gene TRBJ1-4; tentative D call: TRBD1 (5 bases). Germline-derived CDR1 and CDR2 are KGHSH and LQKENI. V was trimmed by 8 bases and J by 1 base, leaving 14 bases between them. CDR3 length: 15 amino acids.

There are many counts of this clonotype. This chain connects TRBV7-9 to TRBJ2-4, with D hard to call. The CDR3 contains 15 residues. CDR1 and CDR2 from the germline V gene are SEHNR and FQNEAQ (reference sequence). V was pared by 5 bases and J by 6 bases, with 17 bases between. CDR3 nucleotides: TGTGCCAGCAGCATTTATAGTGGAACCCGAAACATTCAGTACTTC. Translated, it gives CASSIYSGTRNIQYF.

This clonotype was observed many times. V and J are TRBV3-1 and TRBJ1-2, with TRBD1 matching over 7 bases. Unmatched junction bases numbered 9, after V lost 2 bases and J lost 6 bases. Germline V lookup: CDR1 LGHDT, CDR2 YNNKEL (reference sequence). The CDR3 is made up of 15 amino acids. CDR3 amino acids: CASSQLSAGGHGYTF. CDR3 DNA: TGTGCCAGCAGCCAACTGTCGGCAGGGGGTCATGGCTACACCTTC.